The 6 T cell receptor beta chains reported below all come from one sample, sequenced in a study of cytomegalovirus exposure and HLA in healthy donors. PCR primers comprised 60 Vbeta and 13 Jbeta primers. Sequencing was performed with immunoSEQ multiplex PCR; in TCRdb, only in-frame clones are kept and a portion is missing. The table shows roughly 100,000 clones, with 64% occurring only once. Specimen: PBMCs. The source is a man aged 55 to 70 in good health and CMV-seronegative.

The genes are TRBV29-1 and TRBJ2-5, with a weak D call TRBD1 (5 bases). The CDR3 is 14 amino acids. Trimming left V 2 bases short and J 4 bases short, with 14 bases between. The V gene's germline CDR1 is SQVTM and CDR2 ANQGSEA. CDR3 in DNA: TGCAGCGTTGAAATAGGGCAGGGTATAGAGACCCAGTACTTC. Amino acids: CSVEIGQGIETQYF.

The chain couples TRBV5-1 to TRBJ1-6; a weak D match, TRBD1 (6 bases). The V gene lost 2 bases and the J gene lost 7 bases, with 16 bases spanning the gap. The CDR3 spans 16 residues. Per germline, CDR1 SGHRS and CDR2 YFSETQ. The CDR3 bases are TGCGCCAGCAGCTTTGCGGGGGGCTCGGGGAATTCACCCCTCCACTTT. Residues: CASSFAGGSGNSPLHF.

A few counts support this clone. This chain joins TRBV2 and TRBJ1-3; the match to TRBD1 covers 9 bases. J gave up 1 base and V 7 bases, and 8 bases lay outside the gene matches. The CDR3 totals 16 residues. Per the germline V gene, CDR1 is SNHLY and CDR2 is FYNNEI. CDR3 in DNA: TGTGCCAGCATTCACCTGGACAGGGGTTCTGGAAACACCATATATTTT. Its protein is CASIHLDRGSGNTIYF.

The chain recombines TRBV5-1 with TRBJ1-6; 8 nucleotides agree with TRBD1. Germline loops: CDR1 SGHRS, CDR2 YFSETQ. V was clipped by 2 bases and J by 10 bases; unmatched bases: 5. This CDR3 is built from 14 residues. DNA of the CDR3: TGCGCCAGCAGCTTCGGACAGGGTGGATCACCCCTCCACTTT. Translating it yields CASSFGQGGSPLHF.

The chain carries TRBV28 and TRBJ1-5; 8 nucleotides match TRBD1. The germline V gene encodes CDR1 MDHEN and CDR2 SYDVKM. CDR3 length equals 15 residues. The ends lost 7 bases at V and 5 bases at J; junction bases unmatched: 10. In DNA, the CDR3 is TGTGCCAGCATCTCCGTAGGACAGGGCTATCAGCCCCAGCATTTT. It specifies CASISVGQGYQPQHF.

The CDR3 protein is CSVVGGGLLNEQFF. The CDR3, as DNA: TGCAGCGTTGTTGGCGGAGGTCTACTCAATGAGCAGTTCTTC. The chain joins TRBV29-1 to TRBJ2-1; a possible D gene is TRBD2 (5 bases). V lost 4 bases, J lost 6 bases, and 16 bases lay in between. This CDR3 has 14 residues. From germline, CDR1 is SQVTM and CDR2 ANQGSEA.